This T cell receptor beta chain was captured by sequencing in a study of vaccination effects on CD4 cells after COVID-19. The CDR3 has 13 amino acids. Germline CDR1 is SEHNR and CDR2 is FQNEAQ (reference sequence). Trimming took off 3 bases at V and 1 base at J, with 6 bases between the two ends. This clone was recorded a few times. The antigen remains undetermined. Sequencing was performed with immunoSEQ multiplex PCR; in TCRdb, only in-frame clones are kept and a portion is missing. The table lists more than 20,000 clones, approximately 79% of them singletons, with over 7.5% in the top ten. Antigen-specific CD4+ T cell clonotypes were called by their expansion after viral peptide-pool culture in ViraFEST. Cells that had been cultured for less than 13 days were the source of isolated CD4+ T cells. Vaccinated participants had no history of SARS-CoV-2 infection and tested negative for nucleocapsid antibodies. Cultures got half-medium changes with IL-2 on days 3 and 7.

This material consisted of CD4+ T cells from PBMCs cultured with HCoV-NL63 spike peptides, taken before COVID-19 vaccination. The clonotype comes from a human donor who received a COVID-19 vaccine. The J gene is TRBJ1-1, the V gene TRBV7-9; no reliable D call. Here the CDR3 reads CASSFARNTEAFF. The DNA for the CDR3 is TGTGCCAGCAGCTTTGCAAGGAACACTGAAGCTTTCTTT.